These T cell receptor beta chains were read from a single sample in a study of T cell repertoires in cytomegalovirus infection. TCRdb called the reads again in MiXCR, with one record for every CDR3 protein. The top ten clones hold around 4% of a sample with about 320,000 distinct CDR3 sequences, over 7.5% of them seen once. Sequenced material: PBMCs. All receptors derive from a human donor in good health (CMV status not recorded). Some clones in this sample may be carry-over from other donors' samples. The CDR3 runs from the conserved cysteine through the conserved F or W. The D gene is left open where the match is weak. Size is omitted from some rows. Given values are once, few, many or a class for expanded clones.

len,v_gene,j_gene,d_gene,abundance,CDR3aa,CDR3nt
15,TRBV4-3,TRBJ2-6,NA,many,CASSPRAIGANVLTF,TGCGCCAGCAGCCCGCGGGCAATCGGGGCCAACGTCCTGACTTTC
13,TRBV6-6,TRBJ1-2,NA,few,CASNPRDNYGYTF,TGTGCCAGCAACCCCCGGGACAACTATGGCTACACCTTC
16,TRBV12-3/TRBV12-4,TRBJ2-7,TRBD2,NA,CASSLPPSGGVYEQYF,TGTGCCAGCAGTTTACCCCCTAGCGGGGGGGTGTACGAGCAGTACTTC
14,TRBV7-9,TRBJ1-4,TRBD1,many,CATQGGSINEKLFF,TGTGCCACCCAGGGGGGCTCCATTAATGAAAAACTGTTTTTT
15,TRBV20-1,TRBJ1-2,NA,NA,CSARDLRDTYYGYTF,TGCAGTGCTAGAGACCTTAGGGACACCTACTATGGCTACACCTTC
15,TRBV7-9,TRBJ2-5,NA,many,CASSLRDWYQETQYF,TGTGCCAGCAGCCTCCGGGACTGGTACCAAGAGACCCAGTACTTC
15,TRBV4-3,TRBJ2-5,NA,few,CASSQHGHVQETQYF,TGCGCCAGCAGCCAACATGGACACGTCCAAGAGACCCAGTACTTC
18,TRBV4-1,TRBJ2-2,TRBD1,many,CASSGPGQGIGNTGELFF,TGCGCCAGCAGTGGTCCGGGACAGGGGATTGGGAACACCGGGGAGCTGTTTTTT
15,TRBV7-2,TRBJ2-5,NA,NA,CASKRSVGSQETQYF,TGTGCCAGCAAAAGGTCGGTGGGCTCCCAAGAGACCCAGTACTTC
13,TRBV7-2,TRBJ1-6,NA,many,CASSPVAPSPLHF,TGTGCCAGCAGCCCCGTGGCTCCTTCACCCCTCCACTTT
13,TRBV7-3,TRBJ1-2,TRBD1,NA,CASRHRDSDRYTF,TGTGCCAGCCGGCACCGGGACAGTGATCGCTACACCTTC
16,TRBV9,TRBJ2-3,TRBD2,few,CASSLTIAGLTDTQYF,TGTGCCAGCAGCTTAACGATAGCGGGCCTCACAGATACGCAGTATTTT
17,TRBV27,TRBJ2-1,NA,few,CASSLSIGGARYNEQFF,TGTGCCAGCAGTTTATCGATAGGGGGGGCCCGATACAATGAGCAGTTCTTC
15,TRBV6-6,TRBJ1-1,NA,NA,CAARGDGGLGGEAFF,TGTGCCGCCCGCGGGGATGGGGGCTTAGGAGGTGAAGCTTTCTTT
17,TRBV5-1,TRBJ2-1,TRBD2,NA,CASSPGRLAGGPHEQFF,TGCGCCAGCAGCCCCGGACGTCTAGCGGGGGGGCCTCATGAGCAGTTCTTC
15,TRBV6-2/TRBV6-3,TRBJ1-1,NA,many,CASVGSTGRNTEAFF,TGTGCCAGCGTCGGCTCCACAGGAAGGAACACTGAAGCTTTCTTT
18,TRBV5-6,TRBJ2-2,TRBD1,NA,CASSLEMGQGSNTGELFF,TGTGCCAGCAGCTTGGAAATGGGACAGGGGTCGAACACCGGGGAGCTGTTTTTT
14,TRBV12-3/TRBV12-4,TRBJ1-1,NA,many,CASSLETPNTEAFF,TGTGCCAGCAGTTTAGAGACTCCGAACACTGAAGCTTTCTTT
15,TRBV5-1,TRBJ2-3,NA,few,CASSFGRLPTDTQYF,TGCGCCAGCAGCTTCGGCCGACTACCGACAGATACGCAGTATTTT
12,TRBV4-2,TRBJ2-2,NA,many,CASSPNTGELFF,TGTGCCAGCAGTCCAAATACCGGGGAGCTGTTTTTT
17,TRBV7-2,TRBJ2-1,TRBD2,NA,CASSLARSRGGRNEQFF,TGTGCCAGCAGCTTAGCAAGATCACGGGGGGGCCGGAATGAGCAGTTCTTC
16,TRBV12-3/TRBV12-4,TRBJ2-7,NA,many,CASSPGRGADPYEQYF,TGTGCCAGCAGCCCGGGGCGCGGGGCTGACCCCTACGAGCAGTACTTC
15,TRBV7-2,TRBJ1-3,NA,many,CASILGILPGNTIYF,TGTGCCAGCATCTTAGGAATTCTCCCTGGAAACACCATATATTTT
15,TRBV5-4,TRBJ2-1,TRBD1,few,CASSRRQGSYNEQFF,TGTGCCAGCAGTCGTAGACAGGGCTCCTACAATGAGCAGTTCTTC
17,TRBV9,TRBJ2-5,NA,few,CASSVEKAWGPSETQYF,TGTGCCAGCAGCGTAGAAAAGGCCTGGGGCCCTTCAGAGACCCAGTACTTC
15,TRBV7-8,TRBJ2-3,NA,many,CASSRPGPSTDTQYF,TGTGCCAGCAGCCGACCCGGGCCTAGCACAGATACGCAGTATTTT
11,TRBV7-2,TRBJ2-3,NA,many,CASGTPDTQYF,TGTGCCAGCGGGACCCCAGATACGCAGTATTTT
16,TRBV27,TRBJ2-7,NA,few,CASSSGGWAGRYEQYF,TGTGCCAGCAGTTCGGGTGGCTGGGCGGGGCGCTACGAGCAGTACTTC
14,TRBV2,TRBJ2-7,NA,many,CASSEALLFYEQYF,TGTGCCAGCAGTGAAGCGCTTCTCTTCTACGAGCAGTACTTC
15,TRBV29-1,TRBJ1-3,NA,NA,CSVTSRTASGNTIYF,TGCAGCGTCACGTCGCGGACGGCCTCTGGAAACACCATATATTTT
15,TRBV7-6,TRBJ1-1,TRBD1,many,CASSRTGTGVTEAFF,TGTGCCAGCAGCAGAACCGGGACAGGGGTCACTGAAGCTTTCTTT
12,TRBV12-3/TRBV12-4,TRBJ2-1,NA,NA,CASWTAGNEQFF,TGTGCCAGCTGGACGGCCGGCAATGAGCAGTTCTTC
13,TRBV7-2,TRBJ1-2,NA,many,CASSFQGNYGYTF,TGTGCCAGCAGCTTTCAGGGGAACTATGGCTACACCTTC
14,TRBV7-2,TRBJ1-2,TRBD1,many,CASSLADRGNGYTF,TGTGCCAGCAGCTTAGCGGACAGGGGAAATGGCTACACCTTC
14,TRBV25-1,TRBJ2-6,NA,NA,CASSGVSGANVLTF,TGTGCCAGCAGCGGTGTCTCTGGGGCCAACGTCCTGACTTTC
14,TRBV28,TRBJ2-1,NA,many,CASSPWRVVNEQFF,TGTGCCAGCAGCCCTTGGAGGGTAGTAAATGAGCAGTTCTTC
17,TRBV15,TRBJ1-6,NA,NA,CATSRDRRGGGNSPLHF,TGTGCCACCAGCAGAGATCGGAGGGGAGGGGGTAATTCACCCCTCCACTTT
16,TRBV5-6,TRBJ1-5,NA,NA,CASSDHLGGPNQPQHF,TGTGCCAGCAGCGACCACCTTGGGGGTCCCAATCAGCCCCAGCATTTT
17,TRBV7-2,TRBJ2-2,TRBD2,few,CASSRRTGGKNTGELFF,TGTGCCAGCAGCCGGAGGACGGGGGGAAAGAACACCGGGGAGCTGTTTTTT
14,TRBV7-2,TRBJ1-2,NA,many,CASSSGLSSYGYTF,TGTGCCAGCAGCTCGGGCCTATCGTCATATGGCTACACCTTC
13,TRBV12-3/TRBV12-4,TRBJ2-1,NA,many,CASSLRGANEQFF,TGTGCCAGCAGTTTGCGCGGTGCGAATGAGCAGTTCTTC
15,TRBV12-3/TRBV12-4,TRBJ2-5,TRBD2,many,CASSPRTSRQETQYF,TGTGCCAGCAGTCCCAGGACTAGCCGGCAAGAGACCCAGTACTTC
15,TRBV7-2,TRBJ2-7,NA,many,CASSSRSFPPGEQYF,TGTGCCAGCAGCTCAAGGTCCTTCCCCCCGGGCGAGCAGTACTTC
14,TRBV6-2/TRBV6-3,TRBJ2-1,NA,many,CASSYLGSYNEQFF,TGTGCCAGCAGTTATCTCGGCTCCTACAATGAGCAGTTCTTC
16,TRBV5-4,TRBJ1-4,TRBD1,NA,CASSPGFRTGEEKLFF,TGTGCCAGCAGCCCGGGGTTCCGGACAGGAGAAGAAAAACTGTTTTTT
16,TRBV10-3,TRBJ2-7,TRBD2,few,CAISELGLAGAYEQYF,TGTGCCATCAGTGAGTTAGGACTAGCGGGGGCCTACGAGCAGTACTTC
16,TRBV4-1,TRBJ2-1,NA,NA,CASSHATRSSYNEQFF,TGCGCCAGCAGCCATGCTACACGTAGCTCCTACAATGAGCAGTTCTTC
15,TRBV7-6,TRBJ2-5,TRBD2,few,CASSLGPGGPETQYF,TGTGCCAGCAGCTTAGGTCCGGGAGGGCCGGAGACCCAGTACTTC
14,TRBV19,TRBJ2-2,NA,few,CASSILSESGELFF,TGTGCCAGTAGTATACTTAGCGAATCCGGGGAGCTGTTTTTT
13,TRBV18,TRBJ2-1,NA,NA,CASSVTGDNEQFF,TGTGCCAGCTCAGTGACAGGAGACAATGAGCAGTTCTTC
13,TRBV28,TRBJ1-4,NA,NA,CASSSRANEKLFF,TGTGCCAGCAGTTCACGAGCAAATGAAAAACTGTTTTTT